The 4 T cell receptor beta chains below come from one sample, sequenced in a study of blood T cell repertoires in COVID-19. TCRdb keeps only in-frame clones here, not all; method: immunoSEQ multiplex PCR. Here the sample spans 150,000 or so clones, around 84% being singletons. Sequencing used peripheral blood. All receptors come from a human donor in a cohort sampled during active COVID-19.

The CDR3: CASSPGTLQGFNEKLFF. CDR3 nucleotides: TGCGCCAGCAGCCCTGGGACCCTTCAGGGGTTTAATGAAAAACTGTTTTTT. The V and J genes are TRBV4-1 and TRBJ1-4, with D possibly being TRBD1 (6 bases). This CDR3 comprises 17 residues. Germline CDR1 and CDR2: MGHRA and YSYEKL. V shed 4 bases and J shed 4 bases, with 19 bases lying between them.

As to this clone: Other nucleotide sequences in the sample specify the same CDR3. This rearrangement joins TRBV11-2 to TRBJ2-3; D remains unclear. V lost 4 bases and J lost 0, with 2 bases in between. The CDR3 is 12 residues long. Germline V CDR1 and CDR2: SGHAT, FQNNGV. The CDR3 nucleotides are TGTGCCAGCAGCTCTAGCACAGATACGCAGTATTTT. It is translated as CASSSSTDTQYF.

This chain links TRBV5-4 with TRBJ2-2; no reliable D call. Trimming cost V 2 bases and J 6 bases, with 5 bases left between them. The CDR3 is made up of 12 amino acids. Germline V gene data show CDR1 as SGHNT and CDR2 as YYREEE (reference sequence). The CDR3, as DNA: TGTGCCAGCAGCTTCTCCGCCGGGGAGCTGTTTTTT. This encodes CASSFSAGELFF.

The sample holds one count of this clone. CDR3 loop: CASSRTSGGYNEQFF. The CDR3, as DNA: TGTGCCAGCAGCCGAACTAGCGGGGGCTACAATGAGCAGTTCTTC. The gene calls are TRBV6-5 and TRBJ2-1; 11 bases are shared with TRBD2. The J segment lost 3 bases and the V segment lost 6 bases, leaving 4 bases of the junction unmatched. CDR3 length equals 15 residues. From germline, CDR1 is MNHEY and CDR2 SVGAGI.